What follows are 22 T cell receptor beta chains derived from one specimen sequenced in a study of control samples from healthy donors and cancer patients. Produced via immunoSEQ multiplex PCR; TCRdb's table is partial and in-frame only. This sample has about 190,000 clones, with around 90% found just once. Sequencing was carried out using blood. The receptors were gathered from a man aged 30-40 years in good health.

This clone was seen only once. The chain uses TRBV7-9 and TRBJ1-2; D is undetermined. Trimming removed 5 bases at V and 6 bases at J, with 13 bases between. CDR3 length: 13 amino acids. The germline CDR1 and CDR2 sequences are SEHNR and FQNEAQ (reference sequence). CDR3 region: CASSGIDLHGYTF. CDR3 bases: TGTGCCAGCAGCGGCATAGACCTCCATGGCTACACCTTC.

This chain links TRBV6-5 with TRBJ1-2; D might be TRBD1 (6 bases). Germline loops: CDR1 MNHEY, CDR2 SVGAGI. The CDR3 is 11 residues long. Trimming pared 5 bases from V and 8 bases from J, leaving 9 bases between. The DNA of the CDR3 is TGTGCCAGCAGTAACAGGGACGGCTACACCTTC. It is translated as CASSNRDGYTF.

CDR3 nucleotide sequence: TGTGCCACCAGTGATTTATCAGAAAGCAATCAGCCCCAGCATTTT. It is translated as CATSDLSESNQPQHF. The V gene is TRBV24-1, the J gene TRBJ1-5, with no clear D. With 1 base removed from V and 1 base from J, the gap between germline ends came to 7 bases. This CDR3 is built from 15 residues. Germline V gene sequence: CDR1 KGHDR, CDR2 SFDVKD.

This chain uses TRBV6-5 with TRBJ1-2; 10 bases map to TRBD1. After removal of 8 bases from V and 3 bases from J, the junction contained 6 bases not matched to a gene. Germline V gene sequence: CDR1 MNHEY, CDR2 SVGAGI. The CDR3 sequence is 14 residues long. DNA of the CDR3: TGTGCCAGCGGAAAGACAGGGGGCTACTATGGCTACACCTTC. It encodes CASGKTGGYYGYTF.

Here the CDR3 DNA reads TGTGCCAGCAGACAGCGGGGAAACACAGATACGCAGTATTTT. It is translated as CASRQRGNTDTQYF. This chain joins TRBV2 and TRBJ2-3; 7 nucleotides align to TRBD2. The V gene end was trimmed by 6 bases and the J gene end by 2 bases; junction bases not matched to a gene: 5. The germline V gene has CDR1 SNHLY and CDR2 FYNNEI. The CDR3 loop spans 14 amino acids. Full variable domain (missing parts from reference TRBV2 and TRBJ2-3): EPEVTQTPSHQVTQMGQEVILRCVPISNHLYFYWYRQILGQKVEFLVSFYNNEISEKSEIFDDQFSVERPDGSNFTLKIRSTKLEDSAMYFCASRQRGNTDTQYFGPGTRLTVL.

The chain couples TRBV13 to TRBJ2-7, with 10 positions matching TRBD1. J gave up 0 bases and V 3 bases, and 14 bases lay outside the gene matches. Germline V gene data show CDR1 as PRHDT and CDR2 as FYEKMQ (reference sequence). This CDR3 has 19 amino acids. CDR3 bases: TGTGCCAGCAGCTTTGGCCTCGGGACAGGGGCCATAAACTCCTACGAGCAGTACTTC. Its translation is CASSFGLGTGAINSYEQYF.

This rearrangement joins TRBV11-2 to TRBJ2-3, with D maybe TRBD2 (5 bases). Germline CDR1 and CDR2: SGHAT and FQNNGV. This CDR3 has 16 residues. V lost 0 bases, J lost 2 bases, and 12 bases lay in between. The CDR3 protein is CASSLERLANTDTQYF. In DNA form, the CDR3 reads TGTGCCAGCAGCTTAGAACGGCTAGCAAACACAGATACGCAGTATTTT.

This CDR3 reads CASSTRWGDAGNTIYF. Here the CDR3 DNA reads TGTGCCAGCAGCACTAGGTGGGGTGACGCTGGAAACACCATATATTTT. V is TRBV11-2 and J is TRBJ1-3; D gene uncertain. There are 16 residues in the CDR3. V dropped 5 bases and J dropped 2 bases, with 16 bases sitting between them. Germline V lookup: CDR1 SGHAT, CDR2 FQNNGV.

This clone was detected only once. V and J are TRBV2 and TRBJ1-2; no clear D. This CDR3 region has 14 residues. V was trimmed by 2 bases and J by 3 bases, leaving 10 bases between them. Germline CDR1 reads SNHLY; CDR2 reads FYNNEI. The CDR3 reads CASSEIYQHYGYTF. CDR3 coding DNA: TGTGCCAGCAGTGAAATCTATCAGCACTATGGCTACACCTTC. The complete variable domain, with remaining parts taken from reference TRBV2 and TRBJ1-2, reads EPEVTQTPSHQVTQMGQEVILRCVPISNHLYFYWYRQILGQKVEFLVSFYNNEISEKSEIFDDQFSVERPDGSNFTLKIRSTKLEDSAMYFCASSEIYQHYGYTFGSGTRLTVV.

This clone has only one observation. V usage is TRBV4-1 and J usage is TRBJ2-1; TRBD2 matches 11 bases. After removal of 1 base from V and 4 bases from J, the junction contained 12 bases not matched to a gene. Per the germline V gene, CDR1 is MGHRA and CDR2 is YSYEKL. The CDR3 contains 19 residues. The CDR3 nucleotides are TGCGCCAGCAGCCAAGTACCCGTTAGCGGGGGGGTATTATACAATGAGCAGTTCTTC. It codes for CASSQVPVSGGVLYNEQFF.

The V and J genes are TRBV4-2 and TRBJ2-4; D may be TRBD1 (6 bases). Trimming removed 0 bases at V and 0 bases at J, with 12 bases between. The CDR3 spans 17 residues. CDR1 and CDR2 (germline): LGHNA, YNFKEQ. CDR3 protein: CASSQDSQGKAKNIQYF. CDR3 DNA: TGTGCCAGCAGCCAAGATTCCCAGGGGAAAGCCAAAAACATTCAGTACTTC.

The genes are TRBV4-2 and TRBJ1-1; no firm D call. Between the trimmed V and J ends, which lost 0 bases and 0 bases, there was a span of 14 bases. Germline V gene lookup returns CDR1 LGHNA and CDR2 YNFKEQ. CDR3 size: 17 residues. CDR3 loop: CASSQDTAVGLNTEAFF. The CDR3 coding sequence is TGTGCCAGCAGCCAAGATACCGCGGTCGGCTTGAACACTGAAGCTTTCTTT.

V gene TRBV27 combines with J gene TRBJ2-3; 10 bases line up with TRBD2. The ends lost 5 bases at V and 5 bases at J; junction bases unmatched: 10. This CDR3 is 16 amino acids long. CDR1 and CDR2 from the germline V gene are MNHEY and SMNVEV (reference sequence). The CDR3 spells CASSPILAGVEDTQYF. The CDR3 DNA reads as TGTGCCAGCAGTCCGATTCTAGCGGGGGTTGAAGATACGCAGTATTTT.

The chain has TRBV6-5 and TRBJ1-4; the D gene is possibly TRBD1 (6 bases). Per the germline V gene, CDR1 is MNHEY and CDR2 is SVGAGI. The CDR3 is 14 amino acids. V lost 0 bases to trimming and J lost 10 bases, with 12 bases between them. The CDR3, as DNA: TGTGCCAGCAGTTACTCTCCGGGGGCTGGAAAACTGTTTTTT. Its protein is CASSYSPGAGKLFF.

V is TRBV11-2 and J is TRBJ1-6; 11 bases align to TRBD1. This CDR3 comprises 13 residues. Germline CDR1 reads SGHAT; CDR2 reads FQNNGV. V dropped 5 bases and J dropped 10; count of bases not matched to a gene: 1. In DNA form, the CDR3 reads TGTGCCAGCAGCAGGGACAGGGGGTCACCCCTCCACTTT. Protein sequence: CASSRDRGSPLHF. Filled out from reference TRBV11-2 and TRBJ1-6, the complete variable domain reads EAGVAQSPRYKIIEKRQSVAFWCNPISGHATLYWYQQILGQGPKLLIQFQNNGVVDDSQLPKDRFSAERLKGVDSTLKIQPAKLEDSAVYLCASSRDRGSPLHFGNGTRLTVT.

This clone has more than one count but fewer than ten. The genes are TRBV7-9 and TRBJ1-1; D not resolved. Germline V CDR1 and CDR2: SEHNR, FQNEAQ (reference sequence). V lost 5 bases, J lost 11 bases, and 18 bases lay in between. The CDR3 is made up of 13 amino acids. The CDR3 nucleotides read TGTGCCAGCAGCCAAACCGAAATGGTGAAGGCTTTCTTT. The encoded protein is CASSQTEMVKAFF.

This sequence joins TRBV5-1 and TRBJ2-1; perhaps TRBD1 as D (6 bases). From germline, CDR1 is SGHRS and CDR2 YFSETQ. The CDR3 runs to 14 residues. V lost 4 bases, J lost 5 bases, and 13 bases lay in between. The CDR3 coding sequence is TGCGCCAGCAGCCCCACAGGGTTCCACAATGAGCAGTTCTTC. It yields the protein CASSPTGFHNEQFF.

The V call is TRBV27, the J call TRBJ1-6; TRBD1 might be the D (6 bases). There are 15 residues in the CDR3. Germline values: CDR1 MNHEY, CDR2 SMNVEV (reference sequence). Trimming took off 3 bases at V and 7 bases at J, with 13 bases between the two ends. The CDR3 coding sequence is TGTGCCAGCAGTTTGCCCGAGGGGGGGAATTCACCCCTCCACTTT. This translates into CASSLPEGGNSPLHF.

Written as DNA, the CDR3 is TGCGCCAGCAGCTTGGGGAGGGGGATCCACGAGCAGTACTTC. It translates to CASSLGRGIHEQYF. The chain combines TRBV5-1 with TRBJ2-7, with D perhaps being TRBD1 or TRBD2 (6 bases each). The CDR3 consists of 14 residues. Germline V gene data show CDR1 as SGHRS and CDR2 as YFSETQ. Trimming left V 0 bases short and J 5 bases short, with 12 bases between.

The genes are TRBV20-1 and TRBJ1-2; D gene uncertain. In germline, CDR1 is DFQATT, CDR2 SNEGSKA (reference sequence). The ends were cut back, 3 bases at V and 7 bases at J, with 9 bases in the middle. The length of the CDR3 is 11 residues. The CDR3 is CSASRSVGYTF. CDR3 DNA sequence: TGCAGTGCTAGCCGCAGTGTTGGCTACACCTTC.

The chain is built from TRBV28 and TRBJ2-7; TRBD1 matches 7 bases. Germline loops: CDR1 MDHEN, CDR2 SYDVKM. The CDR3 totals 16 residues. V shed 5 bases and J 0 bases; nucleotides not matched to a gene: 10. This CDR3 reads CASSLSGQSSSYEQYF. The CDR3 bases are TGTGCCAGCAGTCTGTCGGGACAGTCGAGCTCCTACGAGCAGTACTTC.

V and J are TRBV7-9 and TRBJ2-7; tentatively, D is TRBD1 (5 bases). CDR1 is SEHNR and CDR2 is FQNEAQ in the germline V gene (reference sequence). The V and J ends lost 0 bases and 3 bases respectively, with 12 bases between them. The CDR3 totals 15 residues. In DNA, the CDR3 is TGTGCCAGCAGCTTAGCGTCAGGGTCTATCTACGAGCAGTACTTC. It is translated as CASSLASGSIYEQYF.